The 32 T cell receptor beta chains below all came from one sample that was sequenced in a study of cytomegalovirus exposure and HLA in healthy donors. The method was immunoSEQ multiplex PCR; TCRdb's version includes in-frame clones alone and lacks a portion of them. In the table there are some 170,000 clones, approximately 86% of which are singletons. The sample taken for sequencing was PBMCs. These receptor sequences come from a man in his late teens or twenties in good health and CMV-seropositive.

The chain is built from TRBV5-6 and TRBJ1-2, with TRBD1 as a possible D gene (6 bases). Germline CDR1 SGHDT, CDR2 YYEEEE. There are 14 residues in the CDR3. Trimming cost V 2 bases and J 8 bases, with 16 bases left between them. The CDR3 nucleotides are TGTGCCAGCAGCTTCGCGGGGGCGAGTGGGGGCTACACCTTC. Protein: CASSFAGASGGYTF.

V is TRBV7-2 and J is TRBJ2-5, with 8 bases lining up with TRBD2. The V and J ends lost 3 bases and 5 bases, in that order; junction bases with no gene match: 8. Germline CDR1 SGHTA, CDR2 FQGNSA. The CDR3 runs 15 residues. The CDR3 DNA follows: TGTGCCAGCAGCTTCACGGGACTAGAATTGGAGACCCAGTACTTC. This codes for CASSFTGLELETQYF.

This clone was observed a single time. The genes are TRBV13 and TRBJ2-1; 10 bases fit TRBD2. Losses at the gene ends were 2 bases for V and 10 bases for J; bases not matched to a gene: 2. Germline CDR1 is PRHDT and CDR2 is FYEKMQ (reference sequence). CDR3 size: 13 residues. The CDR3 DNA sequence: TGTGCCAGCAGCTTATTAGCGGGGGGAGAGCAGTTCTTC. It encodes CASSLLAGGEQFF.

A single count supports this clone. V gene TRBV4-1 combines with J gene TRBJ1-3; the D gene is possibly TRBD1 (6 bases). CDR1 is MGHRA, CDR2 YSYEKL, per germline. CDR3 size: 14 residues. The V end was cut by 3 bases, the J end by 4 bases, with 10 bases between. For the CDR3, the DNA is TGCGCCAGCAGCCACACAGGGTTAGGAAACACCATATATTTT. It is translated as CASSHTGLGNTIYF.

The J gene is TRBJ2-7, the V gene TRBV7-9; D not certain. The germline V and J ends were trimmed by 3 bases and 6 bases, with 12 bases remaining between them. The germline CDR1 and CDR2 sequences are SEHNR and FQNEAQ (reference sequence). The CDR3 contains 13 residues. CDR3 loop: CASSFYGDTEQYF. The CDR3 bases are TGTGCCAGCAGCTTTTATGGCGACACCGAGCAGTACTTC.

The chain is built from TRBV30 and TRBJ1-1; tentative D call: TRBD1 (5 bases). The CDR3 extends over 14 amino acids. V was cut by 5 bases and J by 2 bases, with 15 bases left in between. Germline assignment: CDR1 GTSNPN and CDR2 SVGIG (reference sequence). The CDR3 loop reads CAWSRGFFNTEAFF. The DNA for the CDR3 is TGTGCCTGGTCCCGGGGGTTCTTTAACACTGAAGCTTTCTTT. Variable domain in full (rest from reference TRBV30 and TRBJ1-1): SQTIHQWPATLVQPVGSPLSLECTVEGTSNPNLYWYRQAAGRGLQLLFYSVGIGQISSEVPQNLSASRPQDRQFILSSKKLLLSDSGFYLCAWSRGFFNTEAFFGQGTRLTVV.

This sequence joins TRBV27 and TRBJ2-7; D gene uncertain. The CDR3 consists of 14 residues. Germline V gene sequence: CDR1 MNHEY, CDR2 SMNVEV (reference sequence). The germline V and J ends were trimmed by 2 bases and 3 bases, with 11 bases remaining between them. CDR3 residues: CASSLSGQNYEQYF. Here the CDR3 DNA reads TGTGCCAGCAGTTTAAGTGGCCAGAACTACGAGCAGTACTTC.

The chain employs TRBV7-8 and TRBJ2-1; 10 nucleotides align to TRBD2. Germline V CDR1 and CDR2: SGHVS, FQNEAQ. The CDR3 runs 16 residues. V was clipped by 6 bases and J by 3 bases; unmatched bases: 8. CDR3 nucleotide sequence: TGTGCCAGCAGGCCTCAGGAGCGGGGGGGCTACAATGAGCAGTTCTTC. Translating it yields CASRPQERGGYNEQFF.

As DNA, the CDR3 is TGTGCCAGTAGTAAGGGGCGGGGGACAGGAGGGCTTCAGCCCCAGCATTTT. Its protein is CASSKGRGTGGLQPQHF. The V gene is TRBV19, the J gene TRBJ1-5; TRBD1 agrees at 8 bases. The CDR3 has 17 residues. J gave up 6 bases and V 4 bases, and 14 bases lay outside the gene matches. CDR1 and CDR2 (germline): LNHDA, SQIVND (reference sequence).

On this clone itself: A junction boundary mismatches the germline segment, possibly from a read error. The rearrangement joins TRBV5-5 to TRBJ2-7, with D unclear. CDR1 and CDR2 from the germline V gene are SGHKS and YYEKEE (reference sequence). The CDR3 covers 9 residues. Here the CDR3 DNA reads TGTGCCAGCAGCTTGGACAGAGACTTC. It specifies CASSLDRDF.

The V call is TRBV29-1, the J call TRBJ2-5, with 8 bases matching TRBD2. The CDR3 loop spans 13 amino acids. With 4 bases clipped from V and 7 bases from J, the junction kept 8 bases outside the gene matches. CDR1 and CDR2 from the germline V gene are SQVTM and ANQGSEA. The CDR3 protein is CSVVGTSSGTQYF. CDR3 nucleotide sequence: TGCAGCGTTGTGGGGACTAGTAGCGGGACCCAGTACTTC.

The chain carries TRBV7-8 and TRBJ2-7; possible D gene TRBD2, 6 bases. Per germline, CDR1 SGHVS and CDR2 FQNEAQ. CDR3 size: 12 residues. Trimming cost V 4 bases and J 5 bases, with 9 bases left between them. CDR3 bases: TGTGCCAGCAGCTCCAGACTAGACGAGCAGTACTTC. It specifies CASSSRLDEQYF.

V gene TRBV7-9 combines with J gene TRBJ2-6; D not certain. The CDR3 contains 18 residues. V dropped 1 base and J dropped 0 bases, with 13 bases sitting between them. Germline CDR1 and CDR2: SEHNR and FQNEAQ (reference sequence). The CDR3 nucleotides are TGTGCCAGCAGCTTAGAGTGGAGAGCACTCTCTGGGGCCAACGTCCTGACTTTC. As protein: CASSLEWRALSGANVLTF.

The chain employs TRBV19 and TRBJ1-5; 8 bases align to TRBD1. In germline, CDR1 is LNHDA, CDR2 SQIVND (reference sequence). The junction had 6 bases not matched to a gene; V was cut back by 5 bases and J by 6 bases. The CDR3 runs 14 residues. The CDR3 sequence: CASSSQGAGQPQHF. CDR3 nucleotide sequence: TGTGCCAGTAGTTCTCAGGGGGCGGGTCAGCCCCAGCATTTT. The full variable domain, in which reference TRBV19 and TRBJ1-5 provide the parts outside the CDR3, is DGGITQSPKYLFRKEGQNVTLSCEQNLNHDAMYWYRQDPGQGLRLIYYSQIVNDFQKGDIAEGYSVSREKKESFPLTVTSAQKNPTAFYLCASSSQGAGQPQHFGDGTRLSIL.

The chain has TRBV19 and TRBJ2-5; weak D call: TRBD2 (6 bases). The length of the CDR3 is 14 residues. V was cut by 5 bases and J by 5 bases, with 15 bases left in between. Germline V gene data show CDR1 as LNHDA and CDR2 as SQIVND (reference sequence). DNA for the CDR3: TGTGCCAGTAGTGTCGTTAGTGGGAGGGAGACCCAGTACTTC. It specifies CASSVVSGRETQYF.

The chain is built from TRBV4-3 and TRBJ2-3; 9 bases map to TRBD1. The CDR3 contains 16 residues. V was pared by 3 bases and J by 5 bases, with 9 bases of the junction left unmatched. Germline V lookup: CDR1 LGHNA, CDR2 YSLEER. The CDR3 DNA follows: TGCGCCAGCAGCCAGCGCGACAGGGGGAGGGTAGATACGCAGTATTTT. This sequence encodes CASSQRDRGRVDTQYF.

This chain links TRBV28 with TRBJ1-2; 12 positions agree with TRBD1. CDR1 is MDHEN, CDR2 SYDVKM, per germline. This CDR3 contains 18 residues. J gave up 8 bases and V 7 bases, and 20 bases lay outside the gene matches. Here the CDR3 reads CASIQRFRDRGPSRGYTF. The CDR3 DNA follows: TGTGCCAGCATTCAACGTTTTCGGGACAGGGGGCCTTCGCGGGGCTACACCTTC.

In its sample, this clone was seen many times. The chain uses TRBV30 and TRBJ1-2; D uncertain. CDR1 is GTSNPN, CDR2 SVGIG, per germline (reference sequence). The V gene lost 3 bases and the J gene lost 3 bases, with 8 bases spanning the gap. This CDR3 has 12 residues. The CDR3 nucleotides read TGTGCCTGGAGAAATAGTGACTATGGCTACACCTTC. Encoded protein: CAWRNSDYGYTF.

This clone appeared a single time. The rearrangement links TRBV12-2 to TRBJ1-5. TRBV12-2 is reported as a pseudogene. There are 15 residues in the CDR3. CDR3 DNA sequence: TGTGCAAGTCGCTTAGGGTCCGGTTTCAATCAGCCCCAGCATTTT. Encoded protein: CASRLGSGFNQPQHF.

This chain uses TRBV7-3 with TRBJ2-3, with 11 bases lining up with TRBD2. J was trimmed by 3 bases and V by 6 bases; bases with no gene match: 5. The V gene's germline CDR1 is SGHTA and CDR2 FQGTGA. The CDR3 loop spans 15 amino acids. CDR3: CASSLAGGVTDTQYF. CDR3 sequence (DNA): TGTGCCAGCAGTCTAGCGGGAGGAGTGACAGATACGCAGTATTTT.

The V call is TRBV10-3, the J call TRBJ1-2, with D hard to call. The germline V and J ends were trimmed by 0 bases and 6 bases, with 11 bases remaining between them. This CDR3 has 14 residues. The germline V gene encodes CDR1 ENHRY and CDR2 SYGVKD. The CDR3: CAISESAGQDGYTF. The CDR3 DNA sequence: TGTGCCATCAGTGAGTCGGCAGGCCAGGATGGCTACACCTTC.

The V and J genes are TRBV11-3 and TRBJ2-7; TRBD1 matches 9 bases. The junction had 9 bases not matched to a gene; V was cut back by 1 base and J by 5 bases. CDR1 and CDR2 from the germline V gene are SGHNT and YENEEA. The CDR3 is made up of 16 amino acids. For the CDR3, the DNA is TGTGCCAGCAGCTTAGCGAAACAGGGGGCCGCAGACGAGCAGTACTTC. Its protein is CASSLAKQGAADEQYF.

This clone occurred a few times. The rearrangement uses TRBV4-3 and TRBJ2-7; TRBD2 aligns across 14 bases. Germline lookup yields CDR1 LGHNA and CDR2 YSLEER. V lost 0 bases and J lost 6; bases outside the gene matches: 10. There are 18 residues in the CDR3. CDR3 coding DNA: TGCGCCAGCAGCCAAGACCGACGGACTAGCGGGAGGAAGGGCGAGCAGTACTTC. Translated, it gives CASSQDRRTSGRKGEQYF.

The V gene is TRBV18, the J gene TRBJ2-5, with a tentative D call TRBD1 (5 bases). Germline-derived CDR1 and CDR2 are KGHSH and LQKENI. The germline V and J ends were trimmed by 3 bases and 3 bases, with 14 bases remaining between them. The CDR3 loop spans 15 amino acids. The CDR3 protein is CASSPRQGIEETQYF. The CDR3, as DNA: TGTGCCAGCTCACCGCGTCAGGGAATTGAAGAGACCCAGTACTTC. Filled out from reference TRBV18 and TRBJ2-5, the complete variable domain reads NAGVMQNPRHLVRRRGQEARLRCSPMKGHSHVYWYRQLPEEGLKFMVYLQKENIIDESGMPKERFSAEFPKEGPSILRIQQVVRGDSAAYFCASSPRQGIEETQYFGPGTRLLVL.

A single count supports this clone. This chain connects TRBV4-1 to TRBJ2-2; 8 bases match TRBD2. This CDR3 region has 16 residues. V was pared by 4 bases and J by 0 bases, with 4 bases of the junction left unmatched. CDR1 is MGHRA and CDR2 is YSYEKL in the germline V gene. CDR3 in DNA: TGCGCCAGCAGCCCGCGGACTAGCCCGAACACCGGGGAGCTGTTTTTT. Translating it yields CASSPRTSPNTGELFF.

The count of this clone is one. The chain recombines TRBV5-1 with TRBJ1-3; D is possibly TRBD1 (5 bases). There are 14 residues in the CDR3. V lost 4 bases and J 8 bases, leaving 16 bases between the germline ends. CDR1 SGHRS and CDR2 YFSETQ come from the germline V gene. The CDR3 region is CASSPGLGSDTIYF. The CDR3 DNA reads as TGCGCCAGCAGCCCGGGACTCGGGAGTGACACCATATATTTT.

This clone was seen only once. The J gene is TRBJ2-1, the V gene TRBV28; D unresolved. There are 14 residues in the CDR3. CDR1 and CDR2 from the germline V gene are MDHEN and SYDVKM. Trimming removed 7 bases at V and 3 bases at J, with 13 bases between. The CDR3 nucleotides read TGTGCCAGCAATTTTCAGGCAGGCTACAATGAGCAGTTCTTC. Amino acids: CASNFQAGYNEQFF.

The chain joins TRBV7-9 to TRBJ1-2, with TRBD1 as a possible D gene (5 bases). From germline, CDR1 is SEHNR and CDR2 FQNEAQ (reference sequence). The CDR3 consists of 15 residues. The germline V and J ends were trimmed by 5 bases and 2 bases, with 15 bases remaining between them. CDR3 in DNA: TGTGCCAGCAGCCCTACCGCGGGGACCAACTATGGCTACACCTTC. Protein sequence: CASSPTAGTNYGYTF.

The chain recombines TRBV4-1 with TRBJ1-1; no clear D gene. There are 13 residues in the CDR3. The germline V and J ends were trimmed by 3 bases and 5 bases, with 10 bases remaining between them. Germline V gene sequence: CDR1 MGHRA, CDR2 YSYEKL. DNA for the CDR3: TGCGCCAGCAGCCACCAATCTGAGACTGAAGCTTTCTTT. It translates to CASSHQSETEAFF.

The V gene is TRBV11-2, the J gene TRBJ2-7; 12 positions agree with TRBD2. The CDR3 is 16 residues long. V was clipped by 4 bases and J by 3 bases; unmatched bases: 7. In germline, CDR1 is SGHAT, CDR2 FQNNGV. CDR3 coding DNA: TGTGCCAGCAGCTCACCCGGGACTAGCGGGCACTACGAGCAGTACTTC. As protein: CASSSPGTSGHYEQYF. The full variable domain, completed using reference TRBV11-2 and TRBJ2-7, is EAGVAQSPRYKIIEKRQSVAFWCNPISGHATLYWYQQILGQGPKLLIQFQNNGVVDDSQLPKDRFSAERLKGVDSTLKIQPAKLEDSAVYLCASSSPGTSGHYEQYFGPGTRLTVT.

CDR3 protein: CASSPGTSGGDTQYF. The CDR3 DNA follows: TGTGCCAGCTCACCTGGGACTAGCGGGGGAGATACGCAGTATTTT. The rearrangement joins TRBV18 to TRBJ2-3, with 14 bases lining up with TRBD2. The germline CDR1 and CDR2 sequences are KGHSH and LQKENI. J was trimmed by 5 bases and V by 3 bases; bases with no gene match: 1. This CDR3 is 15 amino acids long.

V and J are TRBV5-6 and TRBJ2-2, with TRBD2 matching over 10 bases. V gave up 4 bases and J gave up 4 bases; unmatched junction bases: 7. The CDR3 loop spans 16 amino acids. In germline, CDR1 is SGHDT, CDR2 YYEEEE. The CDR3 coding sequence is TGTGCCAGCAGCCCACTAGCGGGGTTTCGCACCGGGGAGCTGTTTTTT. It encodes CASSPLAGFRTGELFF.